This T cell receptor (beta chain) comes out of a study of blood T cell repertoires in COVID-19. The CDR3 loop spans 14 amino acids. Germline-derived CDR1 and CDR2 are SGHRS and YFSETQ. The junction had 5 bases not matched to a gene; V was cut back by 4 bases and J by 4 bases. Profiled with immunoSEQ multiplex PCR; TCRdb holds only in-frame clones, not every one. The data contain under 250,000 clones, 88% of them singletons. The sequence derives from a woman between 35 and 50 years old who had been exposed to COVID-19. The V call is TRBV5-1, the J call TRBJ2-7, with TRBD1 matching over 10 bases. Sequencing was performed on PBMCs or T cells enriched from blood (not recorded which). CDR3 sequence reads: CASSGRDRGYEQYF. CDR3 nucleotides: TGCGCCAGCAGCGGGCGGGACAGGGGTTACGAGCAGTACTTC. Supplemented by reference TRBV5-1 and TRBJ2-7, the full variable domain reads KAGVTQTPRYLIKTRGQQVTLSCSPISGHRSVSWYQQTPGQGLQFLFEYFSETQRNKGNFPGRFSGRQFSNSRSEMNVSTLELGDSALYLCASSGRDRGYEQYFGPGTRLTVT.